This entry lists 30 T cell receptor beta chains sequenced from one sample in a study of follicular helper T cells after annual influenza vaccination. Stated time point: 2015-2016 season, pre-vaccination. Profiled with immunoSEQ multiplex PCR; TCRdb holds only in-frame clones, not every one. The sample consists of under 15,000 clones, around 80% of them appearing once. The sequencing used CXCR5+ CD38- circulating T follicular helper cells from blood, collected on the day of influenza vaccination. This sample's subset: circulating Tfh, non-naive CD4+CXCR5+PD-1+ (ICOS+CD38+ or ICOS-CD38-). The receptors were gathered from an adult who received the influenza vaccine.

The gene calls are TRBV27 and TRBJ1-1; D call uncertain. Between the trimmed V and J ends, which lost 7 bases and 2 bases, there was a span of 20 bases. In germline, CDR1 is MNHEY, CDR2 SMNVEV (reference sequence). CDR3 length: 16 residues. The CDR3, as DNA: TGTGCCAGCAAAATGCGGGTGACGGTGACCAACACTGAAGCTTTCTTT. Protein: CASKMRVTVTNTEAFF.

The chain combines TRBV28 with TRBJ2-3, with 9 bases that match TRBD2. J was trimmed by 9 bases and V by 8 bases; bases with no gene match: 9. The CDR3 length is 13 residues. CDR1 MDHEN and CDR2 SYDVKM come from the germline V gene. The CDR3, as DNA: TGTGCCAGCGACTACTCTAGCGGGGAGACGCAGTATTTT. It is translated as CASDYSSGETQYF.

The chain employs TRBV4-3 and TRBJ1-4; D not resolved. The V and J ends lost 3 bases and 0 bases respectively, with 5 bases between them. This CDR3 region has 14 residues. Germline CDR1 reads LGHNA; CDR2 reads YSLEER. The CDR3, as DNA: TGCGCCAGCAGCCAGGTTGCAACTAATGAAAAACTGTTTTTT. Protein sequence: CASSQVATNEKLFF.

The sample holds a few counts of this clone. The V call is TRBV11-3, the J call TRBJ2-3; 13 nucleotides line up with TRBD2. In germline, CDR1 is SGHNT, CDR2 YENEEA. V shed 5 bases, J shed 0 bases, and the junction held 8 bases outside the gene matches. This CDR3 is built from 18 residues. The CDR3 sequence: CASSQGLAGPSSTDTQYF. The CDR3 coding sequence is TGTGCCAGCAGCCAGGGACTAGCGGGGCCGTCAAGCACAGATACGCAGTATTTT.

This rearrangement joins TRBV5-1 to TRBJ2-7; 9 nucleotides match TRBD1. With V trimmed by 2 bases and J by 3 bases, 6 bases remained unmatched. Germline lookup yields CDR1 SGHRS and CDR2 YFSETQ. The CDR3 has 15 amino acids. CDR3 DNA sequence: TGCGCCAGCAGCTTTATTACAGGGGGCAACTACGAGCAGTACTTC. This translates into CASSFITGGNYEQYF.

The chain employs TRBV10-3 and TRBJ2-7; 10 nucleotides align to TRBD2. Germline CDR1 is ENHRY and CDR2 is SYGVKD. There are 15 residues in the CDR3. V trimming: 5 bases; J trimming: 1 base; junction bases outside the gene matches: 5. The CDR3: CAISSGTSASYEQYF. The CDR3 DNA follows: TGTGCCATCAGTTCCGGGACTAGCGCTTCCTACGAGCAGTACTTC.

The chain joins TRBV14 to TRBJ2-7, with TRBD1 matching 7 bases. V trimming: 3 bases; J trimming: 8 bases; junction bases outside the gene matches: 7. This CDR3 has 13 residues. Per the germline V gene, CDR1 is SGHDN and CDR2 is FVKESK. The CDR3 DNA follows: TGTGCCAGCAGCCATTGGGACAGAAACAAGCAGTACTTC. Its translation: CASSHWDRNKQYF. The variable domain in full, completed from reference TRBV14 and TRBJ2-7, reads EAGVTQFPSHSVIEKGQTVTLRCDPISGHDNLYWYRRVMGKEIKFLLHFVKESKQDESGMPNNRFLAERTGGTYSTLKVQPAELEDSGVYFCASSHWDRNKQYFGPGTRLTVT.

This clone was counted only a few times. The V and J genes are TRBV10-2 and TRBJ2-1; 11 bases align to TRBD1. Per the germline V gene, CDR1 is WSHSY and CDR2 is SAAADI. The CDR3 spans 16 residues. V gave up 0 bases and J gave up 2 bases; unmatched junction bases: 0. CDR3 sequence: CASSESGQGAYNEQFF. CDR3 sequence (DNA): TGCGCCAGCAGTGAGTCGGGACAGGGGGCCTACAATGAGCAGTTCTTC.

V usage is TRBV28 and J usage is TRBJ2-1; D is undetermined. The CDR3 length is 15 residues. V lost 6 bases and J 5 bases, leaving 17 bases between the germline ends. The germline gives CDR1 MDHEN, CDR2 SYDVKM. CDR3 sequence (DNA): TGTGCCAGCAGGGCCCCGTCTACGGTGAACAATGAGCAGTTCTTC. Encoded protein: CASRAPSTVNNEQFF.

This clone was detected once. The rearrangement joins TRBV6-6 to TRBJ1-2; possible D gene TRBD1, 5 bases. The CDR3 sequence is 14 residues long. Germline V gene data show CDR1 as MNHNY and CDR2 as SVGAGI (reference sequence). The ends were cut back, 0 bases at V and 1 base at J, with 6 bases in the middle. This chain's CDR3 is CASSYSGGNYGYTF. DNA for the CDR3: TGTGCCAGCAGTTACTCGGGGGGTAACTATGGCTACACCTTC.

V usage is TRBV7-2 and J usage is TRBJ2-2, with D maybe TRBD2 (7 bases). Germline V gives CDR1 SGHTA, CDR2 FQGNSA. V was clipped by 5 bases and J by 5 bases, with 15 bases between them. The CDR3 covers 15 residues. CDR3 residues: CASSPGGQVTGELFF. In DNA form, the CDR3 reads TGTGCCAGCAGCCCCGGGGGGCAGGTAACCGGGGAGCTGTTTTTT.

This chain connects TRBV28 to TRBJ1-1; D not resolved. CDR1 and CDR2 (germline): MDHEN, SYDVKM. The CDR3 is 14 amino acids. Trimming took off 6 bases at V and 4 bases at J, with 15 bases between the two ends. The CDR3 reads CASRTGGEATEAFF. Written as DNA, the CDR3 is TGTGCCAGCAGGACGGGAGGAGAGGCCACTGAAGCTTTCTTT.

This clone was counted between two and nine times. The chain is built from TRBV19 and TRBJ1-2; no clear D gene. V shed 8 bases and J shed 6 bases, with 10 bases lying between them. Looked up from germline, CDR1 is LNHDA and CDR2 is SQIVND (reference sequence). This CDR3 spans 11 amino acids. CDR3 nucleotide sequence: TGTGCCAGTTTCGAGGGTAATGGCTACACCTTC. Its translation: CASFEGNGYTF.

The rearrangement uses TRBV4-1 and TRBJ1-1; 9 positions match TRBD1. This CDR3 has 17 residues. With V trimmed by 2 bases and J by 0 bases, 7 bases remained unmatched. Germline values: CDR1 MGHRA, CDR2 YSYEKL. The CDR3 protein is CASSQPYRGRVNTEAFF. The CDR3, as DNA: TGCGCCAGCAGCCAACCCTACAGGGGGCGCGTGAACACTGAAGCTTTCTTT.

The chain couples TRBV7-6 to TRBJ2-6; TRBD1 aligns across 9 bases. Germline assignment: CDR1 SGHVS and CDR2 FNYEAQ. CDR3 length: 16 residues. The V segment lost 5 bases and the J segment 4 bases; nucleotides outside the gene matches: 6. The CDR3 nucleotides are TGTGCCAGCAGCCAACAGGGGGCGCGCGGGGCCAACGTCCTGACTTTC. This translates into CASSQQGARGANVLTF.

This clone appeared a few times. This chain links TRBV6-1 with TRBJ1-5, with D uncertain. Trimming left V 4 bases short and J 0 bases short, with 13 bases between. CDR3 length: 16 residues. From germline, CDR1 is MNHNS and CDR2 SASEGT. Written as DNA, the CDR3 is TGTGCCAGCAGTGTCTTAGGAGCCTATAGCAATCAGCCCCAGCATTTT. It codes for CASSVLGAYSNQPQHF.

Note on this clone: The same CDR3 is also encoded by other DNA sequences in this sample. This chain links TRBV7-2 with TRBJ2-7, with D hard to call. The CDR3 sequence is 13 residues long. The germline gives CDR1 SGHTA, CDR2 FQGNSA. The V end lost 2 bases, the J end lost 1 base, and 6 bases lay between the germline ends. CDR3 sequence: CASSLHRSYEQYF. CDR3 DNA sequence: TGTGCCAGCAGCTTACACCGGTCCTACGAGCAGTACTTC.

The J gene is TRBJ2-7, the V gene TRBV28; possibly TRBD1 for D (5 bases). The CDR3 extends over 15 amino acids. Germline values: CDR1 MDHEN, CDR2 SYDVKM. V lost 2 bases and J lost 2, with 13 bases in between. The DNA for the CDR3 is TGTGCCAGCAGTTTAATGGCAGGGTCTACCTACGAGCAGTACTTC. This codes for CASSLMAGSTYEQYF. Full variable domain (remainder filled in from reference TRBV28 and TRBJ2-7): DVKVTQSSRYLVKRTGEKVFLECVQDMDHENMFWYRQDPGLGLRLIYFSYDVKMKEKGDIPEGYSVSREKKERFSLILESASTNQTSMYLCASSLMAGSTYEQYFGPGTRLTVT.

The chain employs TRBV5-1 and TRBJ2-3, with 8 positions matching TRBD1. CDR1 and CDR2 from the germline V gene are SGHRS and YFSETQ. The CDR3 consists of 15 residues. V lost 6 bases to trimming and J lost 3 bases; unmatched junction nucleotides: 9. In DNA form, the CDR3 reads TGCGCCAGCAACAGAGGAGGACAGGGTACAGATACGCAGTATTTT. As protein: CASNRGGQGTDTQYF.

The V gene is TRBV2, the J gene TRBJ2-3, with TRBD2 identical over 9 bases. Germline V lookup: CDR1 SNHLY, CDR2 FYNNEI. CDR3 length: 16 amino acids. J was trimmed by 0 bases and V by 6 bases; bases with no gene match: 7. The CDR3 is CASRREAGGSTDTQYF. CDR3 nucleotides: TGTGCCAGCAGGCGGGAAGCGGGGGGCAGCACAGATACGCAGTATTTT.

The chain joins TRBV28 to TRBJ1-1; 8 bases match TRBD1. The CDR3 consists of 16 residues. Losses at the gene ends were 5 bases for V and 4 bases for J; bases not matched to a gene: 12. Germline values: CDR1 MDHEN, CDR2 SYDVKM. CDR3 protein: CASSPPLSDRATEAFF. The CDR3 DNA sequence: TGTGCCAGCAGTCCACCCCTTTCGGACAGGGCCACTGAAGCTTTCTTT.

The V and J genes are TRBV5-1 and TRBJ2-7, with 8 bases lining up with TRBD1. The CDR3 is made up of 13 amino acids. With 6 bases clipped from V and 5 bases from J, the junction kept 7 bases outside the gene matches. CDR1 and CDR2 (germline): SGHRS, YFSETQ. The CDR3 DNA reads TGCGCCAGCAATGGGGACAGGCCCCACGAGCAGTACTTC. It specifies CASNGDRPHEQYF.

V gene TRBV6-7 combines with J gene TRBJ2-5; 8 nucleotides match TRBD2. TRBV6-7 is known as an ORF, though its function is uncertain. The CDR3 extends over 18 amino acids. Trimming removed 2 bases from V and 5 bases from J; junction bases left unmatched: 16. The CDR3 sequence is CASSYPGASGPARETQYF. CDR3 DNA sequence: TGTGCCAGCAGTTACCCAGGTGCTAGCGGGCCGGCGCGGGAGACCCAGTACTTC.

V is TRBV7-6 and J is TRBJ2-1, with TRBD1 matching 7 bases. The CDR3 spans 15 residues. Germline loops: CDR1 SGHVS, CDR2 FNYEAQ. The ends lost 5 bases at V and 8 bases at J; junction bases unmatched: 12. CDR3: CASSPRLTGKDEQFF. The CDR3 coding sequence is TGTGCCAGCAGCCCCCGCCTGACAGGGAAGGATGAGCAGTTCTTC.

This chain joins TRBV28 and TRBJ1-2; 9 bases align to TRBD1. The CDR3 totals 14 residues. Germline CDR1 is MDHEN and CDR2 is SYDVKM. J was trimmed by 6 bases and V by 5 bases; bases with no gene match: 7. The CDR3 DNA reads TGTGCCAGCAGTATACCCGGGACAGGGAATGGCTACACCTTC. Translated, it gives CASSIPGTGNGYTF.

The chain is built from TRBV4-3 and TRBJ1-6; TRBD1 aligns across 9 bases. V shed 0 bases, J shed 7 bases, and the junction held 10 bases outside the gene matches. CDR1 and CDR2 from the germline V gene are LGHNA and YSLEER. The CDR3 spans 18 residues. The CDR3 nucleotides read TGCGCCAGCAGCCAAGATGGGCAACAGGGGGCACGGAATTCACCCCTCCACTTT. Its translation is CASSQDGQQGARNSPLHF.

V is TRBV6-1 and J is TRBJ1-1, with TRBD1 matching 7 bases. CDR1 is MNHNS, CDR2 SASEGT, per germline. This CDR3 has 14 residues. J was trimmed by 4 bases and V by 6 bases; bases with no gene match: 8. CDR3 nucleotide sequence: TGTGCCAGCAGCAGAGGGACAGTCGGCACTGAAGCTTTCTTT. This translates into CASSRGTVGTEAFF.

The genes are TRBV7-3 and TRBJ2-1; 7 bases line up with TRBD1. CDR3 length: 15 amino acids. From germline, CDR1 is SGHTA and CDR2 FQGTGA. J was trimmed by 0 bases and V by 4 bases; bases with no gene match: 3. The CDR3 loop is CASSSGQSSYNEQFF. CDR3 bases: TGTGCCAGCAGCTCGGGACAGAGCTCCTACAATGAGCAGTTCTTC.

This CDR3 reads CASSIGVGGAGYSNQPQHF. In DNA form, the CDR3 reads TGTGCCAGTAGTATAGGGGTCGGGGGCGCGGGGTATAGCAATCAGCCCCAGCATTTT. V usage is TRBV19 and J usage is TRBJ1-5, with TRBD1 as a possible D gene (6 bases). CDR3 length: 19 residues. Germline V lookup: CDR1 LNHDA, CDR2 SQIVND (reference sequence). The ends were cut back, 1 base at V and 0 bases at J, with 19 bases in the middle.

This chain uses TRBV28 with TRBJ1-5; 8 nucleotides match TRBD1. Germline V lookup: CDR1 MDHEN, CDR2 SYDVKM. CDR3 length equals 18 residues. Unmatched junction bases numbered 13, after V lost 6 bases and J lost 0 bases. The CDR3 sequence is CASSRSGDRRYSNQPQHF. Here the CDR3 DNA reads TGTGCCAGCAGCCGAAGTGGGGACAGGCGATATAGCAATCAGCCCCAGCATTTT.